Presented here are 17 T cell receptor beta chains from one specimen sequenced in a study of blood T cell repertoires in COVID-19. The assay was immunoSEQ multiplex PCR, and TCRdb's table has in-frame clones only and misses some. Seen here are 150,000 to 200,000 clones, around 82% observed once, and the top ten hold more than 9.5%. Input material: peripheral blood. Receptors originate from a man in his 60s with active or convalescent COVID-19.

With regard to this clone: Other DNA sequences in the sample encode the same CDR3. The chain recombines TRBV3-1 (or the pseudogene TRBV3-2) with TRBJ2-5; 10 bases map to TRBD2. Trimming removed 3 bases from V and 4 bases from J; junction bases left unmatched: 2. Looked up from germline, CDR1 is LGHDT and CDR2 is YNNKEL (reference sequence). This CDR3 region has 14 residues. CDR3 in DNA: TGTGCCAGCAGCCAGGGACTAGCGACAGAGACCCAGTACTTC. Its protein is CASSQGLATETQYF.

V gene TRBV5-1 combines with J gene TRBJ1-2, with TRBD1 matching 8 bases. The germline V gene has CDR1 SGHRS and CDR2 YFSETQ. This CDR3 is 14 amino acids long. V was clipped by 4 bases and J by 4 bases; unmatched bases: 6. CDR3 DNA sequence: TGCGCCAGCAGCCCAGGACAGGGTACCTATGGCTACACCTTC. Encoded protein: CASSPGQGTYGYTF.

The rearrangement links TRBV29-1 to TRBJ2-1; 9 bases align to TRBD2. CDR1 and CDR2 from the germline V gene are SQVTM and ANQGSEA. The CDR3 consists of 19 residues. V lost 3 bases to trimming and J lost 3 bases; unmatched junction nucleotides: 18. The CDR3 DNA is TGCAGCGTTGATCTCCCGCCCGACGGGAGCGGGGGGCTCTACAATGAGCAGTTCTTC. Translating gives CSVDLPPDGSGGLYNEQFF.

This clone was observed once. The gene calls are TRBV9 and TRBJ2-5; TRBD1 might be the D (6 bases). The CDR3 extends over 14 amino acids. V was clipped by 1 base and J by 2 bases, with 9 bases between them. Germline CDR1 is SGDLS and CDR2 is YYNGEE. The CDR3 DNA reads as TGTGCCAGCAGCGTACGGGACAAACAAGAGACCCAGTACTTC. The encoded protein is CASSVRDKQETQYF.

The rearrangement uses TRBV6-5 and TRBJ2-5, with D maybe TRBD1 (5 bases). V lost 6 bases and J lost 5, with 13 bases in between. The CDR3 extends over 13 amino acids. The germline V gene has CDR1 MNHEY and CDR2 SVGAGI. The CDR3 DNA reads TGTGCCAGCAGCTCTGGGGCCAGGGAGACCCAGTACTTC. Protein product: CASSSGARETQYF.

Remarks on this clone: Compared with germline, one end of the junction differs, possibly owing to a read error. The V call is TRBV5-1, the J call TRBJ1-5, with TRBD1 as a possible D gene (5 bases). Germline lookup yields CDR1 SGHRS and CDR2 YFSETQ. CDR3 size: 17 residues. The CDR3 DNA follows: TGCGCCAGCAGCCCGGGATCTTCCGGGGCTAGCGATCAGCCCCAGCATTTT. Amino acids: CASSPGSSGASDQPQHF.

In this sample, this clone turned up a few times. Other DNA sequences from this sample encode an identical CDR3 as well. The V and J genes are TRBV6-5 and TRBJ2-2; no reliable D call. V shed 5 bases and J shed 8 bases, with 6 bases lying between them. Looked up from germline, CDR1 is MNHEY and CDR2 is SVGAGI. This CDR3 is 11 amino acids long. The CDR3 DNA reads TGTGCCAGCAGTACAACAGGGGAGCTGTTTTTT. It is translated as CASSTTGELFF.

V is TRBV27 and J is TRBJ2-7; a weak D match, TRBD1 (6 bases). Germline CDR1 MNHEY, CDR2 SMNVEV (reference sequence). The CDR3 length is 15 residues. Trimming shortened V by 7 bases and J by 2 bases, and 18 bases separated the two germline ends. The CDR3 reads CASTPAHRVPYEQYF. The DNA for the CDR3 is TGTGCCAGCACTCCTGCGCACAGGGTTCCCTACGAGCAGTACTTC.

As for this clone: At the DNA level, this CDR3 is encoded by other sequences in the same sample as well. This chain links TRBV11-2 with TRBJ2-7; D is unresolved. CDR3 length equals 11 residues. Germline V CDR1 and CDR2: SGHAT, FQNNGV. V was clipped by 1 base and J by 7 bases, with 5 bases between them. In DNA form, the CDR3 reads TGTGCCAGCAGCTTAGCCCGTGAGCAGTACTTC. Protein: CASSLAREQYF.

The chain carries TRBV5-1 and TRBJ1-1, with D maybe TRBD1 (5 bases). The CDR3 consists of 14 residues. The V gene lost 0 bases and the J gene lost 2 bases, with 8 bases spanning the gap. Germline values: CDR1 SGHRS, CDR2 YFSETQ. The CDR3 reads CASSLVGENTEAFF. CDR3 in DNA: TGCGCCAGCAGCTTGGTAGGGGAAAACACTGAAGCTTTCTTT.

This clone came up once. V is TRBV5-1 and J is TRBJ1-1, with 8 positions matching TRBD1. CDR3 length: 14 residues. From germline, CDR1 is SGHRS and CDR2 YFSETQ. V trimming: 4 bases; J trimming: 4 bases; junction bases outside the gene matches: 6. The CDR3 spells CASSILQGGTEAFF. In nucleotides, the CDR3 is TGCGCCAGCAGCATTCTACAGGGGGGCACTGAAGCTTTCTTT. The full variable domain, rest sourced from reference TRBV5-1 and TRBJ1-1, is KAGVTQTPRYLIKTRGQQVTLSCSPISGHRSVSWYQQTPGQGLQFLFEYFSETQRNKGNFPGRFSGRQFSNSRSEMNVSTLELGDSALYLCASSILQGGTEAFFGQGTRLTVV.

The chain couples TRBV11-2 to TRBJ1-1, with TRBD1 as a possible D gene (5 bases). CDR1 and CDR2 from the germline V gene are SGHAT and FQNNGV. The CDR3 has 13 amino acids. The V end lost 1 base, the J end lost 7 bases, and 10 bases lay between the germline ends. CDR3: CASSLGGRGEAFF. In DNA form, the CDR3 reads TGTGCCAGCAGCTTAGGGGGGAGGGGTGAAGCTTTCTTT.

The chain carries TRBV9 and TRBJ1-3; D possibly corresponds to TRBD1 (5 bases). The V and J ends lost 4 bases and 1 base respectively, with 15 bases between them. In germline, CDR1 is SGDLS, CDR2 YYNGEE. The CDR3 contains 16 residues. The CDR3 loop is CASSPRPGGSGNTIYF. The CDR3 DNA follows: TGTGCCAGCAGCCCACGTCCCGGGGGTTCTGGAAACACCATATATTTT.

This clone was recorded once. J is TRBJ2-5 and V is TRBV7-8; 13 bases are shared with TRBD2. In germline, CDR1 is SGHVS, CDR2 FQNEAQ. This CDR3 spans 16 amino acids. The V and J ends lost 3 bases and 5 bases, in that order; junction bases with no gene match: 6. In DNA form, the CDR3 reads TGTGCCAGCAGCTTGGCAGCACTAGCGGGGGGGGAGACCCAGTACTTC. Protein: CASSLAALAGGETQYF.

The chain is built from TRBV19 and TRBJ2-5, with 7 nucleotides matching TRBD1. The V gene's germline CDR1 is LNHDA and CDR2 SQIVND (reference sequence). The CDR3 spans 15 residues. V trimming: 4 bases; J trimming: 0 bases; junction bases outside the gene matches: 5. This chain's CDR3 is CASSKGTVNQETQYF. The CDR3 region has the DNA TGTGCCAGTAGTAAAGGGACAGTTAACCAAGAGACCCAGTACTTC. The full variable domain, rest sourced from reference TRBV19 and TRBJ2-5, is DGGITQSPKYLFRKEGQNVTLSCEQNLNHDAMYWYRQDPGQGLRLIYYSQIVNDFQKGDIAEGYSVSREKKESFPLTVTSAQKNPTAFYLCASSKGTVNQETQYFGPGTRLLVL.

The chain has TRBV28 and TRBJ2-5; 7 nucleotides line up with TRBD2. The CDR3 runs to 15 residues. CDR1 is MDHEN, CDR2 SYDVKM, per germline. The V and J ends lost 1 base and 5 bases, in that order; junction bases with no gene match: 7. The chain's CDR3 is CASSLLSSGGETQYF. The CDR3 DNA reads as TGTGCCAGCAGTTTATTGTCTAGCGGAGGGGAGACCCAGTACTTC. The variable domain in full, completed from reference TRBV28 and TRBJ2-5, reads DVKVTQSSRYLVKRTGEKVFLECVQDMDHENMFWYRQDPGLGLRLIYFSYDVKMKEKGDIPEGYSVSREKKERFSLILESASTNQTSMYLCASSLLSSGGETQYFGPGTRLLVL.

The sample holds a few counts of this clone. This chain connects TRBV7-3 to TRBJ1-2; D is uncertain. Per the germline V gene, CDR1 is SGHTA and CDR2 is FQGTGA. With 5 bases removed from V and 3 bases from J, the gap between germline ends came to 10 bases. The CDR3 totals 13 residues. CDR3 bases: TGTGCCAGCAGCCGTGGCCCAGACTATGGCTACACCTTC. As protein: CASSRGPDYGYTF.